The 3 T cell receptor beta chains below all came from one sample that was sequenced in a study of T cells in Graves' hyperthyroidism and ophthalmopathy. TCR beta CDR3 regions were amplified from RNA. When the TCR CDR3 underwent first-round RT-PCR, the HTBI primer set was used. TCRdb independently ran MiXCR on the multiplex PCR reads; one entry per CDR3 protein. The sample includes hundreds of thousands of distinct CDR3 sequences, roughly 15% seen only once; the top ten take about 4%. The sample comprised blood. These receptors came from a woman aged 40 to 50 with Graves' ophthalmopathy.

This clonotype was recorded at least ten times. The CDR3 bases are TGTGCCAGCAGTTCCCTCGACAGGTTCAATCAGCCCCAGCATTTT. Translated: CASSSLDRFNQPQHF. This sequence joins TRBV12-3 or TRBV12-4 and TRBJ1-5, with TRBD1 as a possible D gene (6 bases). The V gene lost 4 bases and the J gene lost 3 bases, with 13 bases spanning the gap. The CDR3 contains 15 residues.

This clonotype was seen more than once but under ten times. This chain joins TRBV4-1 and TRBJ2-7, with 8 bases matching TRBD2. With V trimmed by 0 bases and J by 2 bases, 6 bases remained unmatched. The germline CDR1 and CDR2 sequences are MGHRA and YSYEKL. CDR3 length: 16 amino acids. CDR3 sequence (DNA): TGCGCCAGCAGCCAAGACTCTAGCGGGTTGCCCTACGAGCAGTACTTC. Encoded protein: CASSQDSSGLPYEQYF.

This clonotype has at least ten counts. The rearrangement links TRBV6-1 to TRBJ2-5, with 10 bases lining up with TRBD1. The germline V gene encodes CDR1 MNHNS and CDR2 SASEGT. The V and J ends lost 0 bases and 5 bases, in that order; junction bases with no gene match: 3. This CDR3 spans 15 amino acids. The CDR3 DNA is TGTGCCAGCAGTGAAGCAGGACAGGGGGGGGAGACCCAGTACTTC. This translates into CASSEAGQGGETQYF.